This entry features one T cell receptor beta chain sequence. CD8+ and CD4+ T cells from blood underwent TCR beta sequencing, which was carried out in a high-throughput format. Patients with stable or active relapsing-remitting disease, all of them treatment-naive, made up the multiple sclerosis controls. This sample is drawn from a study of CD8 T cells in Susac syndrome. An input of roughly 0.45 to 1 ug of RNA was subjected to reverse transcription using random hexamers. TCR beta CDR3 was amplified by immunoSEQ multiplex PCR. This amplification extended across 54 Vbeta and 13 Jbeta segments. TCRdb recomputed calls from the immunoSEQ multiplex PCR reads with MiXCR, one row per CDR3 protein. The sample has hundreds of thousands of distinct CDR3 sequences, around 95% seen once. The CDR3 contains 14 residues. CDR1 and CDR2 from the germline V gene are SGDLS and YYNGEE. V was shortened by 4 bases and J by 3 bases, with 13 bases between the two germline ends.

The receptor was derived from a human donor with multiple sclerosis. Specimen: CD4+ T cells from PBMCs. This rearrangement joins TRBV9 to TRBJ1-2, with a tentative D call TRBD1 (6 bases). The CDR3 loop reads CASSLQGWDYGYTF. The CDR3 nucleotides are TGTGCCAGCAGCTTGCAGGGGTGGGACTATGGCTACACCTTC. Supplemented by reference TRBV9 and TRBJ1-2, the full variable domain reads DSGVTQTPKHLITATGQRVTLRCSPRSGDLSVYWYQQSLDQGLQFLIQYYNGEERAKGNILERFSAQQFPDLHSELNLSSLELGDSALYFCASSLQGWDYGYTFGSGTRLTVV.